One T cell receptor beta chain is described in this entry. Its binding antigen is unknown. Including the terminal cysteine and phenylalanine, the CDR3 comprises 14 residues. No DNA is recorded. Via the germline V gene, CDR1 is SGDLS and CDR2 YYNGEE. This record belongs to a study of monozygotic twins with inflammatory bowel disease (dated by TCRdb to between 2018 and 2021). Turning to the overall study: The complete study included approximately 28 monozygotic twin pairs: 19 IBD-discordant Danish pairs and nine German pairs, of which four were IBD-concordant and five were IBD-discordant. Within discordant pairs, disease-associated traits were sought mainly by comparing IBD patients with their genetically identical healthy co-twins. Each individual had, on average, about 151 000 unique TCRalpha sequences and 181 000 unique TCRbeta sequences available for analysis. Results the study describes overall, beyond this receptor: Because patients were on differing immunosuppressive treatments, the repertoires may have picked up extra background noise and inter-individual variability. TCRbeta repertoire diversity, by inverse Simpson index, was decreased in IBD patients compared with their healthy co-twins. Compared with healthy twins, IBD patients had fewer clonotypes in common with other individuals, a difference most pronounced in patients showing signs of disease activity. Repertoire similarity did not differ between concordant and discordant twins, possibly due to limited statistical power. The results gave no support for a single strong signal or clonotype linked to IBD. The analysis was unable to tell apart different T cell subtypes.

A roughly 2.5 ml peripheral blood sample was drawn into PAXgene tubes per donor and stored at -80°C. Total RNA was isolated from whole blood with the PAXgene blood miRNA kit on an automated QIAcube, without T cell sorting. Peripheral blood from monozygotic twin pairs who were concordant or discordant for inflammatory bowel disease underwent deep TCRalpha and TCRbeta repertoire profiling using unique molecular barcoding. Smoking habits were recorded for all twin pairs, and each individual was classified as a current, former or never smoker. The receptor library was made with 5' RACE. Each TCR library was prepared from 3,000 to 4,500 ng of total RNA. For each sample, cDNA synthesis was carried out in eight separate reactions using SMARTScribe reverse transcriptase. Unique molecular identifiers containing a 6-nucleotide sample barcode were introduced through template switching during cDNA synthesis. Amplification of TCRalpha and TCRbeta cDNA involved two nested PCRs of roughly 16 and 10 cycles, and each PCR was followed by bead purification. Before amplification, the cDNA was treated with uracil DNA-glycosylase and purified using the QIAquick PCR purification kit. In the second PCR, Illumina TruSeq-compatible adapters and sample-specific barcodes were added. Library quality and concentration were assessed using TapeStation and Qubit, and approximately 5 ng of each library was pooled. Sequencing of the pooled libraries was done on an Illumina HiSeq2500 single-index Rapid Run using custom sequencing primers and 2 x 100 bp reads. The authors' analysis ran thus. UMI-based consensus assembly with MiGEC version 1.2.6 was used to correct PCR and sequencing errors. MiXCR version 2.1.1 handled V(D)J alignment, clonotype assembly and CDR3 extraction. To normalise gene usage, clonotype sharing and MAIT/NKT TCR abundance, the top 1000, 10 000 and 20 000 clonotypes in each sample were analysed. Diversity was computed as the inverse Simpson index with the vegan R package after downsampling to 27 000 UMIs. Statistical testing used paired Mann-Whitney U tests on the discordant twin pairs and applied Benjamini-Hochberg correction for multiple testing. After reprocessing by TCRdb, each CDR3 protein sequence is one entry, and no DNA is given. It is TCRdb's table, rather than the study itself, that gives the V and J calls and clone size. The sample's records list just under 45,000 distinct CDR3 sequences. 5.3% of the sample lies in the top ten.

Sequencing was done on a sample of blood. The TCR was taken from a human donor with ulcerative colitis or Crohn's disease, or a healthy co-twin of an affected twin (not recorded which). Rearrangement joined TRBV9 to TRBJ1-2; TCRdb names TRBD1, which stays unverified in the absence of DNA. CDR3 reads: CASSPDRAGDGYTF.